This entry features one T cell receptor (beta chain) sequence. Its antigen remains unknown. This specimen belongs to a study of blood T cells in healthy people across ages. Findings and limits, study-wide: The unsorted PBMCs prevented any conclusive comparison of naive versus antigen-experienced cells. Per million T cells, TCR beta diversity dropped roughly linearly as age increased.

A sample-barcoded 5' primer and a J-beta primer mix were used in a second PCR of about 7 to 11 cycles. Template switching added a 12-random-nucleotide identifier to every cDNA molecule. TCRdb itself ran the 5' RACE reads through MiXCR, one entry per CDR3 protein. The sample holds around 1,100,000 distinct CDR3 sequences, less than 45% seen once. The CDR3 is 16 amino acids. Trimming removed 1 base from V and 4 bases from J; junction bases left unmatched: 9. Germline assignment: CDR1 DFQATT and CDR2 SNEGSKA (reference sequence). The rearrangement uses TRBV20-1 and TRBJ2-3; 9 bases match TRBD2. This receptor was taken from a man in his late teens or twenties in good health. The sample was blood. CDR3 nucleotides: TGCAGTGCTAGAGGCCCCGGGACTAGCTCCGCAGATACGCAGTATTTT. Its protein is CSARGPGTSSADTQYF.